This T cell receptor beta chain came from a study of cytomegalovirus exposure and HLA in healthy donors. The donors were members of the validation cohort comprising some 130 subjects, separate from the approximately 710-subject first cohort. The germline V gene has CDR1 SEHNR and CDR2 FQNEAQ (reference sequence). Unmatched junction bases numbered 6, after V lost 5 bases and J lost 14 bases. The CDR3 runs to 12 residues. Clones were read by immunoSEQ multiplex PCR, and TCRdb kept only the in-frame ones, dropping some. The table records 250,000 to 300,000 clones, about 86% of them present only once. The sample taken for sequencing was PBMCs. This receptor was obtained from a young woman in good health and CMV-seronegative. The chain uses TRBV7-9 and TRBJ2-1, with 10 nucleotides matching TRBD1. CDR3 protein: CASSVEDRGEFF. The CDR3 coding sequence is TGTGCCAGCAGCGTTGAGGACAGGGGGGAGTTCTTC.